A single sample gave rise to the 20 T cell receptor beta chains below, sequenced in a study of T-cell reconstitution after alpha-beta-depleted transplantation in children (dated by TCRdb to the mid-2010s). Library generation was performed with PCR. TCRdb records Illumina HiSeq 2500 as the sequencer. To normalize quantification of the TCRbeta repertoire, the TCR libraries were built with molecular barcoding that relied on unique molecular identifiers. The public reads were run again by TCRdb, first through fastp at Q25 and then through MiXCR, and only productive beta chains were kept. Each record represents a unique CDR3 protein, reported with the most common genes and DNA among its rows. The sample table shows approximately 100,000 distinct CDR3 sequences, and more than 10% are seen once. Around 13% of the sample goes to the ten largest clones. Sequences were derived from PBMCs from the stem cell graft donor, sampled from the stem cell graft. The receptors derive from a human donor who donated a stem cell graft to a child with inherited bone marrow failure.

This sequence joins TRBV2 and TRBJ1-1; no reliable D call. Trimming cost V 5 bases and J 1 base, with 5 bases left between them. CDR3 length equals 12 residues. CDR1 is SNHLY, CDR2 FYNNEI, per germline. The CDR3 nucleotides are TGTGCCAGCAGTCGGTCGAACACTGAAGCTTTCTTT. Translating gives CASSRSNTEAFF.

This clonotype was counted at least ten times. The rearrangement uses TRBV20-1 and TRBJ2-1, with a possible D match to TRBD1 (7 bases). The germline gives CDR1 DFQATT, CDR2 SNEGSKA (reference sequence). This CDR3 region has 16 residues. V was clipped by 3 bases and J by 3 bases, with 18 bases between them. DNA of the CDR3: TGCAGTGCTAGGGGGACTCGCTCAGGGGGCTACAATGAGCAGTTCTTC. Translated: CSARGTRSGGYNEQFF.

The gene calls are TRBV12-5 and TRBJ2-3; no reliable D call. The ends were cut back, 0 bases at V and 2 bases at J, with 9 bases in the middle. This CDR3 is built from 15 residues. The germline V gene has CDR1 LGHNT and CDR2 FRNRAP. Here the CDR3 reads CASGLVSGATDTQYF. As DNA, the CDR3 is TGTGCTAGTGGTTTGGTATCAGGCGCCACAGATACGCAGTATTTT.

This sequence joins TRBV19 and TRBJ2-5; a weak D match, TRBD1 (5 bases). The V gene's germline CDR1 is LNHDA and CDR2 SQIVND (reference sequence). Deletions cut 1 base from V and 4 bases from J, with 16 bases between. This CDR3 has 16 amino acids. CDR3 in DNA: TGTGCCAGTAGTATAGGGGGCAGGGCCATGGTAGAGACCCAGTACTTC. It translates to CASSIGGRAMVETQYF.

This clonotype was counted at least ten times. The rearrangement joins TRBV5-1 to TRBJ2-7, with 8 positions matching TRBD1. CDR1 and CDR2 from the germline V gene are SGHRS and YFSETQ. J was trimmed by 0 bases and V by 4 bases; bases with no gene match: 9. This CDR3 is built from 16 residues. The CDR3 nucleotides are TGCGCCAGCAGCCAACAGGGGGGCTTGTACTCCTACGAGCAGTACTTC. It is translated as CASSQQGGLYSYEQYF.

This clonotype was observed many times. The chain recombines TRBV9 with TRBJ2-3, with 10 bases lining up with TRBD2. V was clipped by 3 bases and J by 4 bases; unmatched bases: 5. The germline gives CDR1 SGDLS, CDR2 YYNGEE. The CDR3 length is 15 residues. The CDR3 is CASSATSGIPDTQYF. The CDR3 region has the DNA TGTGCCAGCAGCGCCACTAGCGGGATTCCAGATACGCAGTATTTT.

This clonotype was found many times. The chain employs TRBV20-1 and TRBJ2-1; D tentatively reads TRBD1 or TRBD2 (6 bases each). This CDR3 comprises 11 residues. Trimming left V 3 bases short and J 14 bases short, with 14 bases between. Germline CDR1 reads DFQATT; CDR2 reads SNEGSKA (reference sequence). CDR3: CSASGGRLKFF. The CDR3 DNA reads as TGCAGTGCTAGCGGGGGCCGGCTTAAGTTCTTC.

This clonotype was seen many times. The rearrangement joins TRBV12-3 or TRBV12-4 to TRBJ2-3; 10 bases are shared with TRBD2. J gave up 3 bases and V 2 bases, and 11 bases lay outside the gene matches. The CDR3 is made up of 18 amino acids. DNA for the CDR3: TGTGCCAGCAGTTTACAAAGATCTAGCGGGGGTTGGACAGATACGCAGTATTTT. Amino acid sequence: CASSLQRSSGGWTDTQYF.

This clonotype was counted many times. The gene calls are TRBV5-1 and TRBJ2-7, with D perhaps being TRBD1 or TRBD2 (5 bases each). Trimming pared 5 bases from V and 5 bases from J, leaving 17 bases between. CDR1 is SGHRS and CDR2 is YFSETQ in the germline V gene. The CDR3 is 14 residues long. The CDR3 region is CASSTGPDNHEQYF. The CDR3 DNA reads TGCGCCAGCAGTACGGGACCGGACAACCACGAGCAGTACTTC. Filled out from reference TRBV5-1 and TRBJ2-7, the complete variable domain reads KAGVTQTPRYLIKTRGQQVTLSCSPISGHRSVSWYQQTPGQGLQFLFEYFSETQRNKGNFPGRFSGRQFSNSRSEMNVSTLELGDSALYLCASSTGPDNHEQYFGPGTRLTVT.

In this sample, this clonotype turned up many times. V is TRBV27 and J is TRBJ1-4; D remains ambiguous. The V and J ends lost 5 bases and 0 bases respectively, with 16 bases between them. The germline V gene encodes CDR1 MNHEY and CDR2 SMNVEV (reference sequence). The CDR3 is 17 residues long. The CDR3: CASSLGATSSTNEKLFF. As DNA, the CDR3 is TGTGCCAGCAGTCTGGGAGCTACAAGTTCAACTAATGAAAAACTGTTTTTT.

This clonotype appeared many times. The J gene is TRBJ2-5, the V gene TRBV29-1; the D gene is possibly TRBD1 (7 bases). From germline, CDR1 is SQVTM and CDR2 ANQGSEA. The V end was cut by 6 bases, the J end by 4 bases, with 18 bases between. This CDR3 spans 14 amino acids. CDR3 residues: CSVGGSGGGETQYF. The CDR3 DNA follows: TGCAGCGTAGGAGGATCAGGGGGAGGAGAGACCCAGTACTTC.

This clonotype was seen more than once but under ten times. The chain has TRBV7-9 and TRBJ2-7; maybe TRBD1 (5 bases). Trimming took 11 bases from V and 6 from J, leaving 17 bases between them. Germline CDR1 and CDR2: SEHNR and FQNEAQ (reference sequence). The CDR3 loop spans 12 amino acids. The CDR3 is CAGEGASSEQYF. CDR3 DNA: TGTGCCGGCGAAGGGGCATCAAGCGAGCAGTACTTC.

This clonotype was found many times. V gene TRBV6-2 or TRBV6-3 combines with J gene TRBJ2-1; TRBD1 is a possible D gene (6 bases). The CDR3 is 14 residues long. Looked up from germline, CDR1 is MNHEY and CDR2 is SVGEGT. Trimming removed 5 bases at V and 4 bases at J, with 12 bases between. The CDR3: CASSPGTSYNEQFF. CDR3 coding DNA: TGTGCCAGCAGTCCTGGGACATCGTACAATGAGCAGTTCTTC.

This clonotype was seen a handful of times. The chain combines TRBV5-1 with TRBJ2-3; no definite D call. Germline CDR1 and CDR2: SGHRS and YFSETQ. Trimming pared 4 bases from V and 2 bases from J, leaving 14 bases between. There are 15 residues in the CDR3. For the CDR3, the DNA is TGCGCCAGCAGCCCCGGGCCGCTCTCCACAGATACGCAGTATTTT. Translating it yields CASSPGPLSTDTQYF.

The chain links TRBV5-1 to TRBJ1-5; D gene uncertain. CDR1 and CDR2 from the germline V gene are SGHRS and YFSETQ. The V and J ends lost 0 bases and 3 bases respectively, with 4 bases between them. This CDR3 is built from 13 residues. The CDR3 is CASSLDLNQPQHF. The DNA for the CDR3 is TGCGCCAGCAGCTTGGATCTCAATCAGCCCCAGCATTTT.

This clonotype has a count of ten or more. The rearrangement links TRBV9 to TRBJ2-2; D is ambiguous. V lost 4 bases and J lost 5, with 15 bases in between. This CDR3 region has 15 residues. CDR1 is SGDLS and CDR2 is YYNGEE in the germline V gene. The CDR3 is CASSKVEAPTGELFF. In nucleotides, the CDR3 is TGTGCCAGCAGCAAAGTTGAAGCCCCTACCGGGGAGCTGTTTTTT.

This chain joins TRBV28 and TRBJ2-7; 9 bases match TRBD1. The CDR3 totals 14 residues. Germline CDR1 MDHEN, CDR2 SYDVKM. V shed 6 bases and J 3 bases; nucleotides not matched to a gene: 6. CDR3 region: CASSETGGVYEQYF. The CDR3 DNA reads TGTGCCAGCAGCGAGACAGGGGGGGTCTACGAGCAGTACTTC.

In this sample, this clonotype turned up many times. The V gene is TRBV11-2, the J gene TRBJ1-3, with no clear D. Trimming removed 4 bases from V and 0 bases from J, with 13 bases in between. The germline gives CDR1 SGHAT, CDR2 FQNNGV. The CDR3 covers 16 residues. The CDR3 reads CASSWVEATSGNTIYF. CDR3 DNA sequence: TGTGCCAGCAGCTGGGTCGAAGCGACCTCTGGAAACACCATATATTTT. Together with reference TRBV11-2 and TRBJ1-3, the CDR3 gives the full variable domain: EAGVAQSPRYKIIEKRQSVAFWCNPISGHATLYWYQQILGQGPKLLIQFQNNGVVDDSQLPKDRFSAERLKGVDSTLKIQPAKLEDSAVYLCASSWVEATSGNTIYFGEGSWLTVV.

The sample holds many counts of this clonotype. This chain links TRBV20-1 with TRBJ1-6, with D perhaps matching TRBD1 (5 bases). Germline assignment: CDR1 DFQATT and CDR2 SNEGSKA (reference sequence). CDR3 length: 17 residues. With 3 bases removed from V and 0 bases from J, the gap between germline ends came to 15 bases. CDR3 sequence reads: CSASDPQGGSYNSPLHF. Written as DNA, the CDR3 is TGCAGTGCTAGTGATCCCCAGGGCGGCTCCTATAATTCACCCCTCCACTTT.

This clonotype was seen at least ten times. This chain joins TRBV5-1 and TRBJ1-5; 9 bases line up with TRBD1. In germline, CDR1 is SGHRS, CDR2 YFSETQ. This CDR3 is built from 14 residues. J gave up 7 bases and V 3 bases, and 5 bases lay outside the gene matches. The CDR3 loop reads CASSSGQGDQPQHF. CDR3 bases: TGCGCCAGCAGCTCGGGACAGGGAGACCAGCCCCAGCATTTT. The full variable domain, in which reference TRBV5-1 and TRBJ1-5 provide the parts outside the CDR3, is KAGVTQTPRYLIKTRGQQVTLSCSPISGHRSVSWYQQTPGQGLQFLFEYFSETQRNKGNFPGRFSGRQFSNSRSEMNVSTLELGDSALYLCASSSGQGDQPQHFGDGTRLSIL.